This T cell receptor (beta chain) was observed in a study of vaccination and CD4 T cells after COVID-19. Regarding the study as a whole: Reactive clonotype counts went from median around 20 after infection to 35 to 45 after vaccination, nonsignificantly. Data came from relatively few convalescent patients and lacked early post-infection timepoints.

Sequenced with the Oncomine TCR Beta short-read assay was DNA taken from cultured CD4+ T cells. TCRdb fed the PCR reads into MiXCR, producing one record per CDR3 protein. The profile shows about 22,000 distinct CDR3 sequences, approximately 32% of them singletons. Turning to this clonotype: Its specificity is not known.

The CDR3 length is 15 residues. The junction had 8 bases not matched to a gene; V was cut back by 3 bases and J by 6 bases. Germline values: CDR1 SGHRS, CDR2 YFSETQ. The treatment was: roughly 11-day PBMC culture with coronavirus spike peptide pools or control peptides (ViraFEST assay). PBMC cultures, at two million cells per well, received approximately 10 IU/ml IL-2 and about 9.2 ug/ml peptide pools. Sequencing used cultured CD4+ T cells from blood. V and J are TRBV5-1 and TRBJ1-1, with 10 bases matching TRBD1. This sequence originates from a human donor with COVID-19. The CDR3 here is CASSWGGQGSAEAFF. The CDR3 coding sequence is TGCGCCAGCAGCTGGGGGGGACAGGGGTCGGCTGAAGCTTTCTTT.